The 9 T cell receptor beta chains in this list originate from one sample, sequenced in a study of blood T cell repertoires in COVID-19 (dated by TCRdb to the early 2020s). Receptor amplification or capture employed the immunoSEQ multiplex PCR assay. In its TCRdb copy, this immuneACCESS table keeps in-frame sequences only and misses some clones. Where compared with another copy, unresolved V genes explain less than half of these, and the others have no known cause. This sample lists around 150,000 clones; around four fifths were detected once. The top ten clones comprise 6.2% of the sample. Sample: PBMCs or T cells enriched from blood (not recorded which). These receptors all stem from a woman aged 40 to 50 who had recovered from COVID-19.

The chain links TRBV19 to TRBJ1-2, with TRBD1 matching over 7 bases. This CDR3 contains 15 residues. Germline CDR1 reads LNHDA; CDR2 reads SQIVND (reference sequence). Trimming cost V 7 bases and J 2 bases; bases outside gene matches: 10. For the CDR3, the DNA is TGTGCCAGTATGGGTGGGGGACAGAGAAACTATGGCTACACCTTC. Translating gives CASMGGGQRNYGYTF.

The chain has TRBV7-8 and TRBJ2-1; 8 positions agree with TRBD1. With 5 bases clipped from V and 0 bases from J, the junction kept 3 bases outside the gene matches. Germline V lookup: CDR1 SGHVS, CDR2 FQNEAQ. The CDR3 contains 15 residues. The CDR3 nucleotides are TGTGCCAGCAGCCGGACAGGGAGCTCCTACAATGAGCAGTTCTTC. Translating it yields CASSRTGSSYNEQFF.

This clone showed up just a few times. The rearrangement uses TRBV5-1 and TRBJ2-1, with 10 positions matching TRBD1. The V and J ends lost 4 bases and 7 bases, in that order; junction bases with no gene match: 8. This CDR3 contains 15 residues. Germline V gene lookup returns CDR1 SGHRS and CDR2 YFSETQ. CDR3 protein: CASSLQGQGGNEQFF. In nucleotides, the CDR3 is TGCGCCAGCAGCCTCCAAGGACAGGGGGGGAATGAGCAGTTCTTC.

This clone was detected once. The rearrangement links TRBV3-1 (or the pseudogene TRBV3-2) to TRBJ1-6; D not certain. Germline assignment: CDR1 LGHDT and CDR2 YNNKEL (reference sequence). The length of the CDR3 is 14 residues. V was pared by 0 bases and J by 10 bases, with 10 bases between. Here the CDR3 reads CASSQDGKSSPLHF. DNA for the CDR3: TGTGCCAGCAGCCAAGATGGTAAGAGCTCACCCCTCCACTTT.

The V gene is TRBV30, the J gene TRBJ2-1; TRBD1 matches at 10 bases. From germline, CDR1 is GTSNPN and CDR2 SVGIG (reference sequence). The CDR3 loop spans 14 amino acids. V lost 4 bases to trimming and J lost 6 bases; unmatched junction nucleotides: 6. CDR3 loop: CAWIPGTGANEQFF. CDR3 nucleotide sequence: TGTGCCTGGATCCCCGGGACAGGGGCCAATGAGCAGTTCTTC.

V is TRBV28 and J is TRBJ2-1; 9 bases map to TRBD2. Germline-derived CDR1 and CDR2 are MDHEN and SYDVKM. The CDR3 extends over 14 amino acids. V was pared by 3 bases and J by 15 bases, with 12 bases of the junction left unmatched. The CDR3 reads CASSLGLAGRATFF. Here the CDR3 DNA reads TGTGCCAGCAGTTTGGGGCTAGCGGGACGAGCCACGTTCTTC. Together with reference TRBV28 and TRBJ2-1, the CDR3 gives the full variable domain: DVKVTQSSRYLVKRTGEKVFLECVQDMDHENMFWYRQDPGLGLRLIYFSYDVKMKEKGDIPEGYSVSREKKERFSLILESASTNQTSMYLCASSLGLAGRATFFGPGTRLTVL.

The chain combines TRBV25-1 with TRBJ1-2; 8 nucleotides align to TRBD1. Per the germline V gene, CDR1 is MGHDK and CDR2 is SYGVNS. The CDR3 loop spans 12 amino acids. V shed 2 bases and J 9 bases; nucleotides not matched to a gene: 2. CDR3 residues: CASSEGDRSYTF. The CDR3 nucleotides read TGTGCCAGCAGTGAAGGGGACAGGAGCTACACCTTC.

The V gene is TRBV4-1, the J gene TRBJ1-3, with TRBD1 as a possible D gene (5 bases). Germline CDR1 MGHRA, CDR2 YSYEKL. The CDR3 consists of 18 residues. V was shortened by 0 bases and J by 0 bases, with 15 bases between the two germline ends. The CDR3 spells CASSQDPTAELSGNTIYF. In DNA form, the CDR3 reads TGCGCCAGCAGCCAAGACCCGACAGCCGAACTCTCTGGAAACACCATATATTTT.

The chain joins TRBV4-1 to TRBJ1-5, with 9 bases matching TRBD1. Germline trimming cut 6 bases from V and 0 bases from J; bases unmatched to any gene: 3. This CDR3 contains 15 residues. The V gene's germline CDR1 is MGHRA and CDR2 YSYEKL. The CDR3 protein is CASRRDRDSNQPQHF. CDR3 DNA sequence: TGCGCCAGCAGGAGGGACAGGGATAGCAATCAGCCCCAGCATTTT.